Below are 23 T cell receptor beta chains sequenced from a single sample in a study of cytomegalovirus exposure and HLA in healthy donors (TCRdb year 2017). The library was prepared using the immunoSEQ multiplex PCR assay. For the multiplex PCR, a mixture combining 60 forward primers for TCR Vbeta segments and 13 reverse primers for TCR Jbeta segments was used. The source is immuneACCESS, and TCRdb retained only in-frame sequences with V and J called. Part of the clones is not carried over; for the studies checked, unresolved V genes explain less than half of this, and the remainder is unexplained. The sample table holds about 91,000 clones, of which about three quarters were seen once. The biggest ten clones account for under 5% of the sample. The sequencing input was PBMCs. These receptor sequences come from a male donor in good health and CMV-seropositive.

V is TRBV27 and J is TRBJ1-1, with a tentative D call TRBD1 (6 bases). Germline CDR1 reads MNHEY; CDR2 reads SMNVEV (reference sequence). The CDR3 totals 13 residues. Trimming left V 8 bases short and J 4 bases short, with 14 bases between. CDR3: CASSSTGRTEAFF. CDR3 sequence (DNA): TGTGCCAGCTCCTCGACAGGCCGCACTGAAGCTTTCTTT.

The V gene is TRBV30, the J gene TRBJ2-3, with 7 bases matching TRBD2. After removal of 2 bases from V and 6 bases from J, the junction contained 11 bases not matched to a gene. This CDR3 contains 15 residues. The germline gives CDR1 GTSNPN, CDR2 SVGIG (reference sequence). CDR3 bases: TGTGCCTGGAGTCTGGCTAGCGGACCAGGGGATACGCAGTATTTT. Encoded protein: CAWSLASGPGDTQYF.

A single count supports this clone. The gene calls are TRBV6-1 and TRBJ1-2, with D unresolved. The CDR3 length is 12 residues. V was clipped by 1 base and J by 7 bases, with 7 bases between them. From germline, CDR1 is MNHNS and CDR2 SASEGT. The DNA of the CDR3 is TGTGCCAGCAGTGAAGTCACCGGTGGCTACACCTTC. This codes for CASSEVTGGYTF.

The chain carries TRBV2 and TRBJ1-5; perhaps TRBD1 as D (5 bases). CDR3 length equals 15 residues. Germline V lookup: CDR1 SNHLY, CDR2 FYNNEI. The germline V and J ends were trimmed by 6 bases and 3 bases, with 15 bases remaining between them. In DNA, the CDR3 is TGTGCCAGCAGCGCAGGGCAGTTGGCCAATCAGCCCCAGCATTTT. Residues: CASSAGQLANQPQHF.

V gene TRBV28 combines with J gene TRBJ1-3; D might be TRBD1 (6 bases). Looked up from germline, CDR1 is MDHEN and CDR2 is SYDVKM. V was trimmed by 4 bases and J by 2 bases, leaving 9 bases between them. This CDR3 contains 14 residues. The CDR3 DNA reads TGTGCCAGCAGTTCCGACAGGACTGGAAACACCATATATTTT. Translated, it gives CASSSDRTGNTIYF.

The CDR3 loop reads CASTTSTDTQYF. CDR3 coding DNA: TGTGCCAGCACCACTAGCACAGATACGCAGTATTTT. The chain carries TRBV28 and TRBJ2-3; D remains ambiguous. V was pared by 7 bases and J by 0 bases, with 5 bases between. CDR3 size: 12 residues. The germline V gene has CDR1 MDHEN and CDR2 SYDVKM.

The CDR3 is CASSVLAGGNEQFF. CDR3 nucleotide sequence: TGTGCCAGCAGCGTACTCGCGGGGGGCAATGAGCAGTTCTTC. The chain couples TRBV9 to TRBJ2-1, with TRBD2 identical over 8 bases. V was clipped by 1 base and J by 6 bases; unmatched bases: 3. The CDR3 covers 14 residues. Germline-derived CDR1 and CDR2 are SGDLS and YYNGEE. Combining the CDR3 with reference TRBV9 and TRBJ2-1 gives the whole variable domain DSGVTQTPKHLITATGQRVTLRCSPRSGDLSVYWYQQSLDQGLQFLIQYYNGEERAKGNILERFSAQQFPDLHSELNLSSLELGDSALYFCASSVLAGGNEQFFGPGTRLTVL.

This chain connects TRBV5-1 to TRBJ2-7; the match to TRBD1 covers 7 bases. The CDR3 totals 13 residues. J gave up 4 bases and V 0 bases, and 1 base lay outside the gene matches. From germline, CDR1 is SGHRS and CDR2 YFSETQ. The CDR3 sequence is CASSLADRYEQYF. The CDR3 nucleotides read TGCGCCAGCAGCTTGGCGGACAGGTACGAGCAGTACTTC.

The gene calls are TRBV7-6 and TRBJ2-5; the D gene is possibly TRBD1 (5 bases). From germline, CDR1 is SGHVS and CDR2 FNYEAQ. Trimming stripped 2 bases from V and 5 bases from J, with 12 bases between. CDR3 length: 14 amino acids. Written as DNA, the CDR3 is TGTGCCAGCAGCTTAAGCCCGCACAGGGAGACCCAGTACTTC. It codes for CASSLSPHRETQYF.

The chain joins TRBV2 to TRBJ1-1, with no clear D. CDR3 length: 12 amino acids. Germline V gives CDR1 SNHLY, CDR2 FYNNEI. Trimming removed 5 bases from V and 2 bases from J, with 6 bases in between. CDR3 residues: CASSIFNTEAFF. CDR3 bases: TGTGCCAGCAGTATCTTTAACACTGAAGCTTTCTTT.

V and J are TRBV29-1 and TRBJ2-1; 13 nucleotides line up with TRBD2. Germline V lookup: CDR1 SQVTM, CDR2 ANQGSEA. The CDR3 has 15 amino acids. V was clipped by 2 bases and J by 7 bases; unmatched bases: 5. CDR3 residues: CSVERLAGGFNEQFF. The CDR3 nucleotides read TGCAGCGTTGAACGACTAGCGGGGGGTTTTAATGAGCAGTTCTTC.

This chain connects TRBV4-1 to TRBJ2-1, with 10 bases matching TRBD2. The CDR3 totals 18 residues. Germline V gives CDR1 MGHRA, CDR2 YSYEKL. V shed 1 base and J 4 bases; nucleotides not matched to a gene: 10. The CDR3 coding sequence is TGCGCCAGCAGCCAAGGCCTAGCGGGGGCCAACGAATACAATGAGCAGTTCTTC. Its protein is CASSQGLAGANEYNEQFF.

V usage is TRBV5-4 and J usage is TRBJ1-2; 7 bases line up with TRBD1. Trimming cost V 7 bases and J 6 bases; bases outside gene matches: 12. Germline assignment: CDR1 SGHNT and CDR2 YYREEE (reference sequence). The CDR3 has 14 residues. The CDR3 DNA reads TGTGCCAGCCGACAGGCAGGGGGTAAGGATGGCTACACCTTC. Its translation is CASRQAGGKDGYTF.

V is TRBV28 and J is TRBJ1-5; possible D gene TRBD1, 6 bases. CDR3 length equals 13 residues. Looked up from germline, CDR1 is MDHEN and CDR2 is SYDVKM. V shed 8 bases and J shed 5 bases, with 13 bases lying between them. CDR3 amino acids: CASLDSLHQPQHF. DNA for the CDR3: TGTGCCAGCCTGGACAGTCTGCATCAGCCCCAGCATTTT. The whole variable domain, remainder taken from reference TRBV28 and TRBJ1-5, is DVKVTQSSRYLVKRTGEKVFLECVQDMDHENMFWYRQDPGLGLRLIYFSYDVKMKEKGDIPEGYSVSREKKERFSLILESASTNQTSMYLCASLDSLHQPQHFGDGTRLSIL.

The gene calls are TRBV19 and TRBJ2-4; a weak D match, TRBD2 (6 bases). V was pared by 6 bases and J by 0 bases, with 9 bases between. The CDR3 has 14 residues. The germline gives CDR1 LNHDA, CDR2 SQIVND (reference sequence). The CDR3 bases are TGTGCCAGTAGGCTTAGCGGAGCCAAAAACATTCAGTACTTC. Its translation is CASRLSGAKNIQYF.

This chain links TRBV28 with TRBJ2-2, with 7 nucleotides matching TRBD2. J lost 8 bases, V lost 5 bases, and 14 bases had no gene match. Germline CDR1 MDHEN, CDR2 SYDVKM. The CDR3 sequence is 16 residues long. The chain's CDR3 is CASSQPLPAGRGELFF. The CDR3 nucleotides read TGTGCCAGCAGTCAACCCCTACCAGCGGGGAGGGGGGAGCTGTTTTTT. The whole variable domain, filled in from reference TRBV28 and TRBJ2-2, reads DVKVTQSSRYLVKRTGEKVFLECVQDMDHENMFWYRQDPGLGLRLIYFSYDVKMKEKGDIPEGYSVSREKKERFSLILESASTNQTSMYLCASSQPLPAGRGELFFGEGSRLTVL.

The V gene is TRBV15, the J gene TRBJ2-7, with D perhaps matching TRBD2 (6 bases). Germline values: CDR1 LNHNV, CDR2 YYDKDF (reference sequence). The ends were cut back, 0 bases at V and 6 bases at J, with 21 bases in the middle. The CDR3 runs to 17 residues. The CDR3, as DNA: TGTGCCACCAGCAGAGATCTAGGGGCGGGCGGGGCATCCGAGCAGTACTTC. It codes for CATSRDLGAGGASEQYF.

J is TRBJ2-1 and V is TRBV7-9; 11 positions match TRBD2. The germline V gene encodes CDR1 SEHNR and CDR2 FQNEAQ (reference sequence). The CDR3 sequence is 18 residues long. Unmatched junction bases numbered 13, after V lost 5 bases and J lost 4 bases. Here the CDR3 reads CASSAQEHGTSGYNEQFF. CDR3 coding DNA: TGTGCCAGCAGCGCGCAAGAACACGGGACTAGCGGTTACAATGAGCAGTTCTTC.

V usage is TRBV19 and J usage is TRBJ2-3; D is perhaps TRBD2 (6 bases). The CDR3 contains 13 residues. Per the germline V gene, CDR1 is LNHDA and CDR2 is SQIVND (reference sequence). V lost 8 bases, J lost 3 bases, and 12 bases lay in between. The CDR3 nucleotides read TGTGCCAGTGGATCGGGACTGACAGATACGCAGTATTTT. The encoded protein is CASGSGLTDTQYF.

The chain has TRBV6-5 and TRBJ2-7, with D maybe TRBD2 (5 bases). Looked up from germline, CDR1 is MNHEY and CDR2 is SVGAGI. The CDR3 totals 15 residues. The V end lost 1 base, the J end lost 0 bases, and 10 bases lay between the germline ends. Here the CDR3 DNA reads TGTGCCAGCAGTTACTTCAGCGGAAGCTCCTACGAGCAGTACTTC. It codes for CASSYFSGSSYEQYF.

The chain uses TRBV6-1 and TRBJ1-2; the D is unclear. V shed 3 bases and J shed 1 base, with 12 bases lying between them. This CDR3 region has 15 residues. Germline V gives CDR1 MNHNS, CDR2 SASEGT. CDR3 nucleotide sequence: TGTGCCAGCAGTGATATCCGCAGGTTTAACTATGGCTACACCTTC. Translation: CASSDIRRFNYGYTF.

This clone has a handful of counts. The chain couples TRBV5-6 to TRBJ1-5; 8 bases are a match to TRBD1. Per germline, CDR1 SGHDT and CDR2 YYEEEE. The CDR3 sequence is 16 residues long. J gave up 3 bases and V 1 base, and 6 bases lay outside the gene matches. The CDR3: CASSLYGTGSNQPQHF. In nucleotides, the CDR3 is TGTGCCAGCAGCTTGTATGGGACAGGCTCCAATCAGCCCCAGCATTTT.

This rearrangement joins TRBV5-6 to TRBJ2-7, with unresolved D. V lost 0 bases, J lost 6 bases, and 10 bases lay in between. CDR3 size: 13 residues. Germline values: CDR1 SGHDT, CDR2 YYEEEE. As DNA, the CDR3 is TGTGCCAGCAGCTTGGGAGCAACGGGCGAGCAGTACTTC. This codes for CASSLGATGEQYF.